The clone carrying this TCR beta chain was detected only a few times. Time point defined: patch test 2, 6 weeks after DPC sensitization. Treatment noted: therapeutic diphenylcyclopropenone sensitization with weekly scalp DPC. V lost 5 bases to trimming and J lost 3 bases, with 3 bases between them. The CDR3 extends over 11 amino acids. Germline V gives CDR1 SGHTA, CDR2 FQGNSA. TCRdb re-derived calls from the RACE reads in MiXCR, one entry per CDR3 protein. The top ten hold roughly 1.4% of the sample, which has 110,000 to 150,000 distinct CDR3 sequences, over 9.5% seen once. This sample was included in a study of human T cells and chemical hapten exposure. Whole-study context: On the upper back, patch tests were applied with 0.01% DPC and read at 6 days. Minor volume differences among pooled libraries chiefly drove per-sample TCR yield variation.

Sequenced material: whole blood, taken in connection with sensitization to the hapten diphenylcyclopropenone (DPC). The gene calls are TRBV7-2 and TRBJ2-3, with D hard to call. The sequence came from a woman between 45 and 60 years old with alopecia areata. Some clones in this sample may be carry-over from other donors' samples. CDR3 coding DNA: TGTGCCAGCAGCATGACAGATACGCAGTATTTT. Its translation is CASSMTDTQYF.